Listed below are T cell receptor beta chains from one sample, sequenced in a study of graft-versus-host responses after intestinal transplantation. Their antigens remain unidentified. Produced via immunoSEQ multiplex PCR; TCRdb's table is partial and in-frame only. The table includes under 90,000 clones, 80% to 95% detected once. This material consisted of unstimulated CD4+ T cells sorted from spleen or lymph node cells, taken before transplant. These receptors were obtained from a human donor who was the organ donor for an intestinal transplant. The conserved cysteine and the conserved F or W are not part of the CDR3 here. The order of the fields is CDR3 protein, V gene.

cdr3_aa: ASSLGLTQPQPQY
v_call: TRBV5-1

cdr3_aa: ATTFYTGELF
v_call: TRBV28

cdr3_aa: ASRMDRAYSNQPQH
v_call: TRBV2

cdr3_aa: ASGLGTFTGELF
v_call: TRBV2

cdr3_aa: ASSAVAGGPRQETQY
v_call: TRBV9

cdr3_aa: ASSLGLAGGRTDTQY
v_call: TRBV5-1

cdr3_aa: ASSVMSGTDTQY
v_call: TRBV9

cdr3_aa: ASRQDRGLNEKLF
v_call: TRBV6-1

cdr3_aa: ASSESRGTRVYGELF
v_call: TRBV6-1

cdr3_aa: ASSEFSSGELF
v_call: TRBV25-1

cdr3_aa: ASGRGTFGNTIY
v_call: TRBV5-1

cdr3_aa: ASSIDGAGNTIY
v_call: TRBV19

cdr3_aa: ASSDPGQENNEQF
v_call: TRBV5-6

cdr3_aa: ASSATGFNNEQF
v_call: TRBV18

cdr3_aa: ASRRGGSTDTQY
v_call: TRBV6-6

cdr3_aa: ASRQSSGNTIY
v_call: TRBV19

cdr3_aa: ASSQESTSGGGDTQY
v_call: TRBV4-2

cdr3_aa: ASSQEVLAGRTYEQY
v_call: TRBV4-1

cdr3_aa: ASSARAGGLHDEQF
v_call: TRBV9

cdr3_aa: AWSSQGTVNTEAF
v_call: TRBV30

cdr3_aa: ASSYTQGLVSGYT
v_call: TRBV5-6

cdr3_aa: SVGPRTGAYEQY
v_call: TRBV29-1

cdr3_aa: ASSLAGALNHEQF
v_call: TRBV7-6

cdr3_aa: ASMGQLYEQY
v_call: TRBV2